The sequence of this T cell receptor (beta chain) was determined in a study of graft-versus-host responses after intestinal transplantation. Only in-frame clones appear in the TCRdb table, and some are missing; sequencing was by immunoSEQ multiplex PCR. The sample comprises under 7,500 clones, about 80% of which are singletons, and approximately 8.1% rests with the top ten. This CDR3 comprises 12 residues. Trimming stripped 7 bases from V and 7 bases from J, with 11 bases between. The germline V gene encodes CDR1 SNHLY and CDR2 FYNNEI. Findings and caveats of the study: With peak circulating GvH clone levels came an association with early post-transplant HvG declines.

Graft samples were processed, releasing intraepithelial and lamina propria lymphocytes. This clone was seen a few times. Its target is not known. The chain employs TRBV2 and TRBJ1-5, with a possible D match to TRBD1 (5 bases). Sequencing used ileum tissue, obtained 307 days after intestinal transplant. This receptor was taken from a human patient who received an intestinal transplant, so some T cells may come from the graft donor. CDR3 nucleotides: TGTGCCAGCACAGGGTTTGACCAGCCCCAGCATTTT. This gives the protein CASTGFDQPQHF. Full variable domain (remainder filled in from reference TRBV2 and TRBJ1-5): EPEVTQTPSHQVTQMGQEVILRCVPISNHLYFYWYRQILGQKVEFLVSFYNNEISEKSEIFDDQFSVERPDGSNFTLKIRSTKLEDSAMYFCASTGFDQPQHFGDGTRLSIL.